Sequencing of this T cell receptor (beta chain) was carried out in a study of T-cell memory formation after mild COVID-19. Study findings and constraints: Clones contracting day 15 to 85 were balanced CD4/CD8; later expanders leaned CD4+.

This clonotype was counted between two and nine times. The antigen remains undetermined. This CDR3 is built from 16 residues. Trimming took 7 bases from V and 8 from J, leaving 21 bases between them. Germline V gene lookup returns CDR1 MNHEY and CDR2 SMNVEV (reference sequence). TCRdb reprocessed the 5' RACE reads via MiXCR and lists one record per CDR3 protein. The table records some 250,000 distinct CDR3 sequences, under 20% of them present only once. V gene TRBV27 combines with J gene TRBJ1-6; maybe TRBD1 (6 bases). The TCR originated in a man aged 18 to 30 who had mild COVID-19 (a few samples of this study predate the infection). Cell type and time point are not known. The specimen sequenced was PBMCs or a T cell subset sorted from them (not recorded which). The CDR3 reads CASTPGQRGGHSPLHF. The DNA for the CDR3 is TGTGCCAGCACCCCAGGACAGCGAGGGGGTCATTCACCCCTCCACTTT.